Below are 24 T cell receptor beta chains sequenced from a single sample in a study of cytomegalovirus exposure and HLA in healthy donors. Primers for the PCR totalled 60 Vbeta and 13 Jbeta. TCRdb's table, derived via immunoSEQ multiplex PCR, lists solely in-frame clones and lacks some. Of about 190,000 clones listed, more than 75% are singletons. Sample: PBMCs. These receptors were collected from a man aged 30 to 45 in good health and CMV-seronegative.

The chain has TRBV4-2 and TRBJ2-1; TRBD1 aligns across 7 bases. Trimming cost V 4 bases and J 8 bases; bases outside gene matches: 11. Germline CDR1 is LGHNA and CDR2 is YNFKEQ. This CDR3 is built from 15 residues. The CDR3 spells CASSRREGGLDEQFF. CDR3 DNA sequence: TGTGCCAGCAGCCGTCGTGAAGGGGGCCTCGATGAGCAGTTCTTC.

This clone was seen a few times. The chain joins TRBV6-1 to TRBJ2-2; TRBD1 agrees at 11 bases. The germline V gene encodes CDR1 MNHNS and CDR2 SASEGT. This CDR3 spans 15 amino acids. V shed 5 bases, J shed 6 bases, and the junction held 5 bases outside the gene matches. CDR3 nucleotides: TGTGCCAGCAGTTCCGGGACAGGGGGGCCCGGGGAGCTGTTTTTT. Translating gives CASSSGTGGPGELFF.

This rearrangement joins TRBV2 to TRBJ2-2; the match to TRBD1 covers 9 bases. Germline loops: CDR1 SNHLY, CDR2 FYNNEI. This CDR3 has 13 residues. Trimming at V came to 8 bases and at J to 3 bases, leaving 1 base not matched to a gene. DNA for the CDR3: TGTGCCAGCGGGACAGGGTACACCGGGGAGCTGTTTTTT. It yields the protein CASGTGYTGELFF.

This chain links TRBV10-1 with TRBJ2-3; tentative D call: TRBD2 (6 bases). Germline CDR1 is WNHNN and CDR2 is SYGVQD (reference sequence). The CDR3 covers 17 residues. V was cut by 3 bases and J by 0 bases, with 16 bases left in between. The CDR3 loop is CASSDSSASASTDTQYF. DNA for the CDR3: TGCGCCAGCAGTGACTCTTCAGCTAGCGCTAGCACAGATACGCAGTATTTT.

This chain links TRBV5-6 with TRBJ2-7, with D unresolved. The CDR3 is 11 residues long. Trimming removed 0 bases at V and 7 bases at J, with 5 bases between. Germline V CDR1 and CDR2: SGHDT, YYEEEE. The CDR3 DNA is TGTGCCAGCAGCTTGGTTCAGGAGCAGTACTTC. This sequence encodes CASSLVQEQYF.

This clone appeared once. The rearrangement joins TRBV12-1 to TRBJ1-5. TRBV12-1 is noted as a pseudogene. The length of the CDR3 is 13 residues. CDR3 amino acids: CATPRLPNQPQHF. In nucleotides, the CDR3 is TGTGCCACCCCTAGATTACCCAATCAGCCCCAGCATTTT.

V gene TRBV11-2 combines with J gene TRBJ1-3, with TRBD1 as a possible D gene (6 bases). The V end was cut by 1 base, the J end by 0 bases, with 7 bases between. Germline V lookup: CDR1 SGHAT, CDR2 FQNNGV. The CDR3 spans 15 residues. The CDR3 here is CASSLAQGSGNTIYF. CDR3 nucleotide sequence: TGTGCCAGCAGCTTAGCACAGGGCTCTGGAAACACCATATATTTT.

The chain carries TRBV29-1 and TRBJ1-2; D possibly corresponds to TRBD1 (5 bases). The CDR3 has 13 residues. Germline assignment: CDR1 SQVTM and CDR2 ANQGSEA. V lost 4 bases and J lost 8, with 17 bases in between. CDR3 nucleotides: TGCAGCGTTGGGTGGGGCCAGTCTGGAGGCTACACCTTC. It is translated as CSVGWGQSGGYTF. Full variable domain (outside the CDR3, taken from reference TRBV29-1 and TRBJ1-2): SAVISQKPSRDICQRGTSLTIQCQVDSQVTMMFWYRQQPGQSLTLIATANQGSEATYESGFVIDKFPISRPNLTFSTLTVSNMSPEDSSIYLCSVGWGQSGGYTFGSGTRLTVV.

The chain has TRBV7-9 and TRBJ2-3; 9 nucleotides match TRBD1. The CDR3 covers 17 residues. Per the germline V gene, CDR1 is SEHNR and CDR2 is FQNEAQ (reference sequence). Trimming at V came to 4 bases and at J to 3 bases, leaving 11 bases not matched to a gene. The CDR3 sequence is CASSSRAGTGKTDTQYF. The CDR3 region has the DNA TGTGCCAGCAGCTCCCGCGCAGGGACAGGGAAGACAGATACGCAGTATTTT.

This chain joins TRBV4-2 and TRBJ2-2, with 7 nucleotides matching TRBD1. CDR3 length: 16 amino acids. Germline V gene lookup returns CDR1 LGHNA and CDR2 YNFKEQ. J gave up 1 base and V 3 bases, and 5 bases lay outside the gene matches. The CDR3 DNA follows: TGTGCCAGCAGCCAGGGAGACAGGGTGAACACCGGGGAGCTGTTTTTT. Amino acid sequence: CASSQGDRVNTGELFF.

J is TRBJ2-7 and V is TRBV7-9, with 12 bases that match TRBD2. The CDR3 has 15 amino acids. CDR1 and CDR2 (germline): SEHNR, FQNEAQ (reference sequence). Trimming at V came to 2 bases and at J to 2 bases, leaving 1 base not matched to a gene. The CDR3 region has the DNA TGTGCCAGCAGCTTACTAGCGGGAGGGCCCTACGAGCAGTACTTC. It specifies CASSLLAGGPYEQYF. Full variable domain (missing parts from reference TRBV7-9 and TRBJ2-7): DTGVSQNPRHKITKRGQNVTFRCDPISEHNRLYWYRQTLGQGPEFLTYFQNEAQLEKSRLLSDRFSAERPKGSFSTLEIQRTEQGDSAMYLCASSLLAGGPYEQYFGPGTRLTVT.

V usage is TRBV2 and J usage is TRBJ1-2, with TRBD1 matching over 8 bases. Per the germline V gene, CDR1 is SNHLY and CDR2 is FYNNEI. Trimming removed 5 bases from V and 4 bases from J; junction bases left unmatched: 6. The CDR3 has 14 amino acids. In DNA form, the CDR3 reads TGTGCCAGCAGTACCGGACAGGGACCCTATGGCTACACCTTC. It is translated as CASSTGQGPYGYTF. The complete variable domain, with remaining parts taken from reference TRBV2 and TRBJ1-2, reads EPEVTQTPSHQVTQMGQEVILRCVPISNHLYFYWYRQILGQKVEFLVSFYNNEISEKSEIFDDQFSVERPDGSNFTLKIRSTKLEDSAMYFCASSTGQGPYGYTFGSGTRLTVV.

The chain links TRBV27 to TRBJ1-5; D unclear. Looked up from germline, CDR1 is MNHEY and CDR2 is SMNVEV (reference sequence). The CDR3 loop spans 18 amino acids. Trimming removed 2 bases from V and 0 bases from J, with 17 bases in between. CDR3 nucleotide sequence: TGTGCCAGCAGTTTAGGGTGGGAGAGAAGTAATAGCAATCAGCCCCAGCATTTT. Protein sequence: CASSLGWERSNSNQPQHF.

The CDR3 DNA is TGTGCCAGCAGAGGGACAGGTTACAATGAGCAGTTCTTC. It specifies CASRGTGYNEQFF. This rearrangement joins TRBV6-1 to TRBJ2-1, with 8 bases matching TRBD1. In germline, CDR1 is MNHNS, CDR2 SASEGT. V lost 6 bases to trimming and J lost 4 bases; unmatched junction nucleotides: 2. CDR3 length: 13 amino acids.

V is TRBV25-1 and J is TRBJ2-2, with 15 bases matching TRBD2. In germline, CDR1 is MGHDK, CDR2 SYGVNS. This CDR3 contains 18 residues. Trimming at V came to 6 bases and at J to 0 bases, leaving 5 bases not matched to a gene. The CDR3 nucleotides are TGTGCCAGCAGGGGGACTAGCGGGAGGAATACGAACACCGGGGAGCTGTTTTTT. Residues: CASRGTSGRNTNTGELFF.

This clone was seen more than once but under ten times. The genes are TRBV6-5 and TRBJ1-2; 7 nucleotides agree with TRBD1. Germline trimming cut 5 bases from V and 4 bases from J; bases unmatched to any gene: 10. This CDR3 is built from 15 residues. Germline V lookup: CDR1 MNHEY, CDR2 SVGAGI. The CDR3 DNA is TGTGCCAGCAGTGCACGCGAGGGGGCCGCCTATGGCTACACCTTC. Residues: CASSAREGAAYGYTF.

This clone was counted a single time. This sequence joins TRBV4-2 and TRBJ2-7; 7 bases line up with TRBD2. CDR3 length: 13 amino acids. The germline gives CDR1 LGHNA, CDR2 YNFKEQ. After removal of 8 bases from V and 3 bases from J, the junction contained 7 bases not matched to a gene. CDR3 protein: CASGRAGSYEQYF. The CDR3 nucleotides are TGTGCCAGCGGTAGAGCGGGAAGCTACGAGCAGTACTTC.

This sequence joins TRBV6-1 and TRBJ2-1; tentative D call: TRBD1 (6 bases). V was clipped by 7 bases and J by 4 bases, with 17 bases between them. The germline gives CDR1 MNHNS, CDR2 SASEGT. This CDR3 region has 15 residues. In DNA, the CDR3 is TGTGCCAGCATGGGGTCAGGGGCTAGTTACAATGAGCAGTTCTTC. Translation: CASMGSGASYNEQFF.

This sequence joins TRBV6-1 and TRBJ2-7; 8 bases align to TRBD2. The J segment lost 2 bases and the V segment lost 8 bases, leaving 5 bases of the junction unmatched. CDR1 and CDR2 (germline): MNHNS, SASEGT. This CDR3 spans 13 amino acids. CDR3 amino acids: CASREGPAYEQYF. CDR3 bases: TGTGCCAGCCGGGAGGGTCCAGCCTACGAGCAGTACTTC.

This chain joins TRBV6-6 and TRBJ1-2; weak D call: TRBD1 (5 bases). Germline assignment: CDR1 MNHNY and CDR2 SVGAGI (reference sequence). The CDR3 has 14 residues. V was pared by 2 bases and J by 6 bases, with 13 bases between. The CDR3 bases are TGTGCCAGCAGTTACCCTGGGGCTAGGGATGGCTACACCTTC. Protein sequence: CASSYPGARDGYTF.

This clone was found once. The chain recombines TRBV15 with TRBJ1-5; D is uncertain. Germline values: CDR1 LNHNV, CDR2 YYDKDF (reference sequence). CDR3 size: 16 residues. The germline V and J ends were trimmed by 1 base and 5 bases, with 15 bases remaining between them. CDR3 DNA sequence: TGTGCCACCAGCAGAGCTACGGTTCTAAGCGATCAGCCCCAGCATTTT. Protein sequence: CATSRATVLSDQPQHF.

The genes are TRBV7-2 and TRBJ1-1; 8 bases map to TRBD1. After removal of 3 bases from V and 1 base from J, the junction contained 4 bases not matched to a gene. This CDR3 is 15 amino acids long. CDR1 is SGHTA and CDR2 is FQGNSA in the germline V gene. The CDR3 spells CASSFQDRANTEAFF. CDR3 coding DNA: TGTGCCAGCAGCTTTCAGGACAGGGCGAACACTGAAGCTTTCTTT.

This clone was seen only once. This chain uses TRBV4-1 with TRBJ2-5; 10 bases fit TRBD1. The J call may be incorrect, as the DNA end agrees better with TRBJ2-7. CDR3 length: 15 residues. Germline V CDR1 and CDR2: MGHRA, YSYEKL. The CDR3 loop reads CASSQETGGAYEQYF. The CDR3 DNA follows: TGCGCCAGCAGCCAGGAGACAGGGGGCGCCTACGAGCAGTACTTC.

This clone turned up a few times. The V gene is TRBV2, the J gene TRBJ1-1; D is possibly TRBD1 (6 bases). The CDR3 contains 16 residues. Looked up from germline, CDR1 is SNHLY and CDR2 is FYNNEI. The V end lost 4 bases, the J end lost 2 bases, and 17 bases lay between the germline ends. Here the CDR3 reads CASSVGGRGLNTEAFF. The CDR3 bases are TGTGCCAGCAGTGTGGGAGGGCGGGGGCTCAACACTGAAGCTTTCTTT.